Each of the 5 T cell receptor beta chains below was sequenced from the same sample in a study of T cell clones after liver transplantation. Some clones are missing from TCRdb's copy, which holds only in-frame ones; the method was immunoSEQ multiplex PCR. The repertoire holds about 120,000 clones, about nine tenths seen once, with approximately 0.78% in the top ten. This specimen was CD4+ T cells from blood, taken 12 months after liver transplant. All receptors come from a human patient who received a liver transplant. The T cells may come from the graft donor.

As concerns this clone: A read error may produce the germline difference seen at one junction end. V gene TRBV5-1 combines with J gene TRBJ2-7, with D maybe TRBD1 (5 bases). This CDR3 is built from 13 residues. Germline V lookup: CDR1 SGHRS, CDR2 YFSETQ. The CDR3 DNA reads TGCGCCAGCGGCTTCGAGACAGCCTACGAGCAGTACTTC. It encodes CASGFETAYEQYF. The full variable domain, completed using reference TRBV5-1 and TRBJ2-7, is KAGVTQTPRYLIKTRGQQVTLSCSPISGHRSVSWYQQTPGQGLQFLFEYFSETQRNKGNFPGRFSGRQFSNSRSEMNVSTLELGDSALYLCASGFETAYEQYFGPGTRLTVT.

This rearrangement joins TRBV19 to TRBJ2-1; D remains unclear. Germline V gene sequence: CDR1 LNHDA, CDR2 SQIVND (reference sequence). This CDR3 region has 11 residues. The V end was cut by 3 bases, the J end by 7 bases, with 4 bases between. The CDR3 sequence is CASSISNEQFF. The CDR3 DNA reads TGTGCCAGTAGTATTTCAAATGAGCAGTTCTTC.

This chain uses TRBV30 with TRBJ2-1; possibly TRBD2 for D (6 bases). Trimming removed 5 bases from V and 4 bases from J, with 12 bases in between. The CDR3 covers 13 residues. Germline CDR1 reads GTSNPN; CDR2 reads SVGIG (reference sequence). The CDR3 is CAWDGGSYNEQFF. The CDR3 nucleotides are TGTGCCTGGGATGGAGGGTCATACAATGAGCAGTTCTTC.

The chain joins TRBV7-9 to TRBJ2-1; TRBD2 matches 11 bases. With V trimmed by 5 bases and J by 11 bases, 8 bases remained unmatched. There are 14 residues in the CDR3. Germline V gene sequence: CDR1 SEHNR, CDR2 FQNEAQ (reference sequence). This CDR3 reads CASSLTTSGNKQFF. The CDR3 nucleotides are TGTGCCAGCAGCCTAACGACTAGCGGGAATAAGCAGTTCTTC.

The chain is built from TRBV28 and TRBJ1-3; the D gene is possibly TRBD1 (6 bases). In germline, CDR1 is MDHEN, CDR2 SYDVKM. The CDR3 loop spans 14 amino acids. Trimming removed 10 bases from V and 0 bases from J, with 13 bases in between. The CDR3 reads CATGQPSSGNTIYF. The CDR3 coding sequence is TGTGCCACCGGACAGCCAAGCTCTGGAAACACCATATATTTT.